The 24 T cell receptor beta chains reported below all come from one sample, sequenced in a study of CD4 T cell repertoires and nickel. One entry per CDR3 protein, called by TCRdb with MiXCR from the RT-PCR reads. The sample carries 300 or so distinct CDR3 sequences, 55% to 70% recorded once. Sequencing used CD4+ T cells from blood, not recorded whether cultured. The source of these receptors is a human donor in a nickel allergy study, with or without nickel allergy (not recorded which). It is not recorded whether this sample comes from one donor or several.

The V and J genes are TRBV20-1 and TRBJ2-7; the D gene is possibly TRBD2 (5 bases). The CDR3 length is 12 residues. Trimming took off 0 bases at V and 3 bases at J, with 6 bases between the two ends. Germline V gene lookup returns CDR1 DFQATT and CDR2 SNEGSKA (reference sequence). CDR3 amino acids: CSARELVYEQYF. DNA for the CDR3: TGCAGTGCTAGAGAACTAGTCTACGAGCAGTACTTC.

The J gene is TRBJ1-2, the V gene TRBV11-2; D call uncertain. The CDR3 consists of 13 residues. V shed 0 bases and J shed 10 bases, with 12 bases lying between them. CDR1 is SGHAT and CDR2 is FQNNGV in the germline V gene. The CDR3 coding sequence is TGTGCCAGCAGCTTAGATAGCGGGGTGGACTACACCTTC. Its translation: CASSLDSGVDYTF. The variable domain in full, completed from reference TRBV11-2 and TRBJ1-2, reads EAGVAQSPRYKIIEKRQSVAFWCNPISGHATLYWYQQILGQGPKLLIQFQNNGVVDDSQLPKDRFSAERLKGVDSTLKIQPAKLEDSAVYLCASSLDSGVDYTFGSGTRLTVV.

The chain carries TRBV30 and TRBJ2-7; weak D call: TRBD2 (5 bases). The CDR3 is 13 amino acids. CDR1 is GTSNPN, CDR2 SVGIG, per germline (reference sequence). The CDR3 DNA follows: TGTGCTTCCCGTTCCGGGGAGTACTACGAGCAGTACTTC. As protein: CASRSGEYYEQYF.

The rearrangement joins TRBV11-2 to TRBJ2-1; TRBD1 is a possible D gene (6 bases). V shed 5 bases and J shed 1 base, with 9 bases lying between them. The V gene's germline CDR1 is SGHAT and CDR2 FQNNGV. The CDR3 loop spans 14 amino acids. CDR3 sequence (DNA): TGTGCCAGCAGCCTAGGGGGATCCTACAATGAGCAGTTCTTC. This sequence encodes CASSLGGSYNEQFF.

V gene TRBV6-5 combines with J gene TRBJ2-1, with 8 positions matching TRBD2. Trimming at V came to 6 bases and at J to 6 bases, leaving 4 bases not matched to a gene. Germline loops: CDR1 MNHEY, CDR2 SVGAGI. The CDR3 runs 13 residues. Written as DNA, the CDR3 is TGTGCCAGCAGGCCGGGACTAGTCAATGAGCAGTTCTTC. It encodes CASRPGLVNEQFF.

The chain combines TRBV28 with TRBJ2-3; 9 bases agree with TRBD1. This CDR3 comprises 15 residues. Per germline, CDR1 MDHEN and CDR2 SYDVKM. V shed 5 bases, J shed 4 bases, and the junction held 7 bases outside the gene matches. CDR3 nucleotide sequence: TGTGCCAGCAGTATTAGACAGGGGGTGGCAGATACGCAGTATTTT. It encodes CASSIRQGVADTQYF. Filled out from reference TRBV28 and TRBJ2-3, the complete variable domain reads DVKVTQSSRYLVKRTGEKVFLECVQDMDHENMFWYRQDPGLGLRLIYFSYDVKMKEKGDIPEGYSVSREKKERFSLILESASTNQTSMYLCASSIRQGVADTQYFGPGTRLTVL.

This clonotype was counted between two and nine times. The chain uses TRBV19 and TRBJ2-1, with TRBD2 identical over 7 bases. Germline CDR1 reads LNHDA; CDR2 reads SQIVND (reference sequence). Germline trimming cut 1 base from V and 12 bases from J; bases unmatched to any gene: 21. The CDR3 sequence is 18 residues long. This chain's CDR3 is CASSIASRGGYSTMRQFF. In DNA, the CDR3 is TGTGCCAGTAGTATAGCATCCCGCGGGGGTTATTCTACAATGAGGCAGTTCTTC.

The CDR3 nucleotides are TGTGCCAGCAAGCTGGCCGGAGAGACCCAGTACTTC. Protein: CASKLAGETQYF. The chain employs TRBV2 and TRBJ2-5, with D unclear. In germline, CDR1 is SNHLY, CDR2 FYNNEI. The germline V and J ends were trimmed by 7 bases and 4 bases, with 10 bases remaining between them. The CDR3 is made up of 12 amino acids. The entire variable domain, with the rest obtained from reference TRBV2 and TRBJ2-5, is as follows: EPEVTQTPSHQVTQMGQEVILRCVPISNHLYFYWYRQILGQKVEFLVSFYNNEISEKSEIFDDQFSVERPDGSNFTLKIRSTKLEDSAMYFCASKLAGETQYFGPGTRLLVL.

CDR3 region: CASSRSGTGDSKLFF. In nucleotides, the CDR3 is TGCGCCAGCAGCCGCTCCGGGACAGGGGATTCAAAACTGTTTTTT. The chain uses TRBV5-1 and TRBJ1-4; 10 bases map to TRBD1. The CDR3 loop spans 15 amino acids. The V gene's germline CDR1 is SGHRS and CDR2 YFSETQ. Trimming cost V 4 bases and J 10 bases; bases outside gene matches: 10.

This rearrangement joins TRBV3-1 to TRBJ1-2; the match to TRBD1 covers 9 bases. Looked up from germline, CDR1 is LGHDT and CDR2 is YNNKEL (reference sequence). The CDR3 length is 14 residues. Trimming cost V 3 bases and J 8 bases; bases outside gene matches: 7. CDR3 amino acids: CASSQDGTGSGYTF. Here the CDR3 DNA reads TGTGCCAGCAGCCAGGACGGGACAGGGTCAGGCTACACCTTC.

V gene TRBV20-1 combines with J gene TRBJ2-1; TRBD2 matches 9 bases. Germline V lookup: CDR1 DFQATT, CDR2 SNEGSKA (reference sequence). This CDR3 spans 13 amino acids. V was pared by 5 bases and J by 5 bases, with 4 bases of the junction left unmatched. CDR3 coding DNA: TGCAGTGCTGAGGGACTAGCCGACAATGAGCAGTTCTTC. Encoded protein: CSAEGLADNEQFF.

The chain carries TRBV3-1 and TRBJ1-2; D may be TRBD1 (6 bases). CDR3 length: 15 residues. Trimming removed 1 base at V and 3 bases at J, with 12 bases between. Germline CDR1 and CDR2: LGHDT and YNNKEL (reference sequence). The CDR3 nucleotides are TGTGCCAGCAGCCAAGGGACGCAGGGGTACTATGGCTACACCTTC. It yields the protein CASSQGTQGYYGYTF.

The rearrangement uses TRBV20-1 and TRBJ1-3; D unresolved. Trimming cost V 5 bases and J 6 bases, with 14 bases left between them. CDR3 length: 13 amino acids. The germline V gene has CDR1 DFQATT and CDR2 SNEGSKA (reference sequence). The CDR3 DNA reads TGCAGTGCTGGCCCAGGAGGCGAAAACACCATATATTTT. Its translation: CSAGPGGENTIYF.

The chain is built from TRBV11-2 and TRBJ2-7; D ambiguous. The CDR3 is made up of 15 amino acids. Germline CDR1 reads SGHAT; CDR2 reads FQNNGV. V lost 2 bases to trimming and J lost 0 bases, with 11 bases between them. The CDR3 region is CASSLFPASSYEQYF. The CDR3 bases are TGTGCCAGCAGCTTATTCCCCGCCAGCTCCTACGAGCAGTACTTC.

V usage is TRBV7-9 and J usage is TRBJ2-3, with TRBD2 as a possible D gene (5 bases). Trimming cost V 1 base and J 3 bases, with 14 bases left between them. Germline V gives CDR1 SEHNR, CDR2 FQNEAQ (reference sequence). CDR3 length equals 16 residues. This chain's CDR3 is CASSLGAGHTTDTQYF. The CDR3 bases are TGTGCCAGCAGCTTAGGTGCGGGCCACACAACAGATACGCAGTATTTT.

This clonotype is labeled as hyperexpanded. The chain combines TRBV7-2 with TRBJ1-1, with a possible D match to TRBD1 (5 bases). The V end was cut by 5 bases, the J end by 0 bases, with 10 bases between. CDR3 length equals 14 residues. Germline CDR1 SGHTA, CDR2 FQGNSA. The CDR3 DNA sequence: TGTGCCAGCAGCAAGGGAGGGGTGAACACTGAAGCTTTCTTT. Residues: CASSKGGVNTEAFF.

A few counts support this clonotype. This sequence joins TRBV28 and TRBJ2-7, with TRBD2 matching 13 bases. The CDR3 length is 18 residues. Germline V gene data show CDR1 as MDHEN and CDR2 as SYDVKM. V shed 3 bases and J 4 bases; nucleotides not matched to a gene: 12. CDR3 region: CASSLVGTSGTPRYEQYF. CDR3 DNA sequence: TGTGCCAGCAGTTTGGTCGGGACTAGCGGGACCCCTCGATACGAGCAGTACTTC.

This sequence joins TRBV18 and TRBJ2-7; perhaps TRBD2 as D (5 bases). Between the trimmed V and J ends, which lost 0 bases and 2 bases, there was a span of 11 bases. This CDR3 has 15 residues. Germline CDR1 and CDR2: KGHSH and LQKENI. CDR3 DNA: TGTGCCAGCTCACCACCTTTGGGAGCTGCCTACGAGCAGTACTTC. Translated, it gives CASSPPLGAAYEQYF. Full variable domain (missing parts from reference TRBV18 and TRBJ2-7): NAGVMQNPRHLVRRRGQEARLRCSPMKGHSHVYWYRQLPEEGLKFMVYLQKENIIDESGMPKERFSAEFPKEGPSILRIQQVVRGDSAAYFCASSPPLGAAYEQYFGPGTRLTVT.

The table lists this clonotype with a count of one. The gene calls are TRBV29-1 and TRBJ2-5, with D perhaps TRBD1 (6 bases). This CDR3 is 12 amino acids long. Looked up from germline, CDR1 is SQVTM and CDR2 is ANQGSEA. V dropped 5 bases and J dropped 0 bases, with 7 bases sitting between them. The CDR3: CSVRTDQETQYF. CDR3 coding DNA: TGCAGCGTTCGGACAGACCAAGAGACCCAGTACTTC.

The J gene is TRBJ2-7, the V gene TRBV11-2; D possibly corresponds to TRBD1 (5 bases). The ends were cut back, 1 base at V and 2 bases at J, with 12 bases in the middle. Per the germline V gene, CDR1 is SGHAT and CDR2 is FQNNGV. The CDR3 runs 15 residues. The CDR3 loop reads CASSLGTQGTYEQYF. The CDR3 nucleotides read TGTGCCAGCAGCTTAGGGACCCAGGGTACCTACGAGCAGTACTTC.

The gene calls are TRBV20-1 and TRBJ2-2, with 12 bases that match TRBD2. Germline loops: CDR1 DFQATT, CDR2 SNEGSKA (reference sequence). The CDR3 is 14 amino acids. V dropped 5 bases and J dropped 4; count of bases not matched to a gene: 2. CDR3 loop: CSALAGGPTGELFF. CDR3 DNA sequence: TGCAGTGCTCTAGCGGGGGGGCCCACCGGGGAGCTGTTTTTT.

The chain uses TRBV20-1 and TRBJ2-1; D possibly corresponds to TRBD1 (5 bases). Trimming shortened V by 4 bases and J by 7 bases, and 20 bases separated the two germline ends. Germline V CDR1 and CDR2: DFQATT, SNEGSKA (reference sequence). CDR3 length: 15 amino acids. The CDR3 loop reads CSAKPRQGLGNEQFF. The CDR3 bases are TGCAGTGCTAAGCCGAGGCAGGGCCTGGGTAATGAGCAGTTCTTC.

This clonotype was counted once. The chain carries TRBV23-1 and TRBJ1-1; D not certain. TRBV23-1 is given ORF status, its function remaining uncertain. The CDR3 is 11 amino acids. V dropped 3 bases and J dropped 6 bases, with 5 bases sitting between them. The CDR3 protein is CASSHPAEAFF. The CDR3 nucleotides read TGCGCCAGCAGTCACCCGGCTGAAGCTTTCTTT.

The rearrangement uses TRBV7-2 and TRBJ2-7, with D tentatively TRBD2 (6 bases). Germline V gene lookup returns CDR1 SGHTA and CDR2 FQGNSA. This CDR3 contains 15 residues. The V gene lost 1 base and the J gene lost 0 bases, with 10 bases spanning the gap. The CDR3 nucleotides are TGTGCCAGCAGCTTAGAGGGGACTGGCTCCTACGAGCAGTACTTC. Translation: CASSLEGTGSYEQYF.